The subject of this entry is one T cell receptor (beta chain). This record comes from a study of blood T cell repertoires in COVID-19. Study overall: Spain, Italy and the United States supplied samples that represented acute and convalescent COVID-19. Nucleic acid was either cDNA or gDNA, and it came from T cells, B-cell-depleted T cells, or PBMCs.

The authors' processing: Counts of nucleated cells, estimated from reference gene primer amplification, were obtained. Produced via immunoSEQ multiplex PCR; TCRdb's table is partial and in-frame only. V and J calls and clone size follow that table, whereas D and trimming were derived from the DNA. This sample has 150,000 to 200,000 clones, with 80% to 85% found just once. This CDR3 is built from 14 residues. Per the germline V gene, CDR1 is SGHVS and CDR2 is FQNEAQ. Trimming took 8 bases from V and 7 from J; bases not matched to a gene: 12. The receptor's source is a human donor with acute or convalescent COVID-19. The donor label of this sample is uncertain. The chain carries TRBV7-8 and TRBJ2-5, with TRBD2 matching 8 bases. Sequencing was carried out using peripheral blood. The CDR3 DNA is TGTGCCAGCGAGGCAGCGGGGGCTTGGGGGACCCAGTACTTC. The encoded protein is CASEAAGAWGTQYF.